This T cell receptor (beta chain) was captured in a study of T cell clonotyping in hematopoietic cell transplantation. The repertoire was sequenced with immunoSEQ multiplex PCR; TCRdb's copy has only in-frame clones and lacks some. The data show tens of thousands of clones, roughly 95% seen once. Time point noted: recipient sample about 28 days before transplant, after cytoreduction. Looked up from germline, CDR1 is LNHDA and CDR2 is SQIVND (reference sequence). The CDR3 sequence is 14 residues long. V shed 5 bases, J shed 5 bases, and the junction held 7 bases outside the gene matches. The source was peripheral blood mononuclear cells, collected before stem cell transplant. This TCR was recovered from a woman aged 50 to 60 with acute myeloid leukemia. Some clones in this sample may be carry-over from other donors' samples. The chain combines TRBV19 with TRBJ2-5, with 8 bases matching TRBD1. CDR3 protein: CASSASGGGETQYF. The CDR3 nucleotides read TGTGCCAGTAGTGCTTCAGGGGGCGGGGAGACCCAGTACTTC.